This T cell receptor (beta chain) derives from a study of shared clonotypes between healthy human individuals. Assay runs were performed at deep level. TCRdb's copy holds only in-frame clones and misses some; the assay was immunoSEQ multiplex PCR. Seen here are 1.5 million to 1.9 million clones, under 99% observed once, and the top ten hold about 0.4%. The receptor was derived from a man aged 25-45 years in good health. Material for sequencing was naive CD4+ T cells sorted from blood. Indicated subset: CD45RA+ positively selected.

This CDR3 reads CASSLAQGLNTGELFF. CDR3 DNA sequence: TGCGCCAGCAGCTTGGCACAGGGTCTTAACACCGGGGAGCTGTTTTTT. This chain joins TRBV5-1 and TRBJ2-2; perhaps TRBD1 as D (6 bases). The CDR3 has 16 residues. V was cut by 0 bases and J by 2 bases, with 11 bases left in between. Germline V lookup: CDR1 SGHRS, CDR2 YFSETQ.